One and the same sample provided the 10 T cell receptor beta chains below, sequenced in a study of cytomegalovirus exposure and HLA in healthy donors. TCRdb's copy holds only in-frame clones and misses some; the assay was immunoSEQ multiplex PCR. This sample carries tens of thousands of clones, about 82% of them seen once, and the ten largest clones take around 2.9%. Sequenced: PBMCs. The receptor set was obtained from a man between 25 and 39 years old in good health and CMV-seronegative.

The J gene is TRBJ2-7, the V gene TRBV5-1; TRBD1 matches at 7 bases. This CDR3 region has 15 residues. The trim removed 4 bases at V and 6 bases at J, leaving 13 bases unmatched. From germline, CDR1 is SGHRS and CDR2 YFSETQ. CDR3 bases: TGCGCCAGCAGCCCACTGACAGGGTCTGAACGCGAGCAGTACTTC. This codes for CASSPLTGSEREQYF.

This sequence joins TRBV5-1 and TRBJ1-6; D not resolved. The CDR3 is 16 residues long. V was shortened by 0 bases and J by 0 bases, with 7 bases between the two germline ends. Per germline, CDR1 SGHRS and CDR2 YFSETQ. The CDR3 DNA follows: TGCGCCAGCAGCTTGGGGGCGTCCTCCTATAATTCACCCCTCCACTTT. Translated, it gives CASSLGASSYNSPLHF.

CDR3 sequence: CASRTGQGIQETQYF. As DNA, the CDR3 is TGTGCCAGCCGTACGGGACAGGGGATCCAAGAGACCCAGTACTTC. V gene TRBV28 combines with J gene TRBJ2-5; 10 nucleotides agree with TRBD1. The CDR3 has 15 amino acids. CDR1 MDHEN and CDR2 SYDVKM come from the germline V gene. V was clipped by 8 bases and J by 1 base; unmatched bases: 7.

The gene calls are TRBV10-3 and TRBJ2-2; 10 bases line up with TRBD2. Germline V CDR1 and CDR2: ENHRY, SYGVKD. With V trimmed by 5 bases and J by 7 bases, 7 bases remained unmatched. CDR3 length: 15 residues. The CDR3 reads CAISNAGLASGELFF. DNA for the CDR3: TGTGCCATCAGTAATGCGGGACTAGCGAGCGGGGAGCTGTTTTTT.

The rearrangement joins TRBV4-3 to TRBJ2-7; 11 bases map to TRBD2. With 3 bases clipped from V and 0 bases from J, the junction kept 4 bases outside the gene matches. CDR1 LGHNA and CDR2 YSLEER come from the germline V gene. The CDR3 has 16 amino acids. CDR3 sequence reads: CASSQAGTSGSYEQYF. CDR3 bases: TGCGCCAGCAGCCAGGCCGGGACTAGCGGCTCCTACGAGCAGTACTTC.

The genes are TRBV5-1 and TRBJ1-6; 7 bases are a match to TRBD1. This CDR3 region has 15 residues. The V and J ends lost 6 bases and 7 bases, in that order; junction bases with no gene match: 10. The germline gives CDR1 SGHRS, CDR2 YFSETQ. CDR3 sequence: CASKITGEVNSPLHF. DNA of the CDR3: TGCGCCAGCAAAATTACAGGGGAGGTCAATTCACCCCTCCACTTT.

The CDR3 protein is CASSSSRQGFYNEQFF. CDR3 sequence (DNA): TGTGCCAGCAGCTCCTCCAGACAGGGTTTTTACAATGAGCAGTTCTTC. V gene TRBV5-6 combines with J gene TRBJ2-1, with TRBD1 matching over 7 bases. CDR3 length: 16 amino acids. The ends lost 3 bases at V and 4 bases at J; junction bases unmatched: 10. The V gene's germline CDR1 is SGHDT and CDR2 YYEEEE.

V is TRBV10-3 and J is TRBJ2-7; D ambiguous. The CDR3 totals 15 residues. CDR1 is ENHRY, CDR2 SYGVKD, per germline. Trimming shortened V by 5 bases and J by 0 bases, and 14 bases separated the two germline ends. The CDR3 loop is CAISRGPRNSYEQYV. As DNA, the CDR3 is TGTGCCATCAGTAGAGGTCCCAGAAACTCCTACGAGCAGTACGTC.

The chain links TRBV5-1 to TRBJ2-5; 7 positions match TRBD2. Germline V gene data show CDR1 as SGHRS and CDR2 as YFSETQ. This CDR3 has 18 amino acids. With V trimmed by 1 base and J by 1 base, 13 bases remained unmatched. CDR3 DNA sequence: TGCGCCAGCAGCTTGTATGGGGTGGCGCGGGGGACCCAAGAGACCCAGTACTTC. It specifies CASSLYGVARGTQETQYF.

The chain recombines TRBV4-1 with TRBJ1-5, with no clear D. The CDR3 extends over 16 amino acids. Germline CDR1 and CDR2: MGHRA and YSYEKL. The V end lost 5 bases, the J end lost 3 bases, and 17 bases lay between the germline ends. The CDR3 reads CASSYEDPTNNQPQHF. CDR3 bases: TGCGCCAGCAGCTACGAGGACCCGACTAACAATCAGCCCCAGCATTTT.